This entry lists 5 T cell receptor beta chains sequenced from one sample in a study of blood T cell repertoires in COVID-19. Here immunoSEQ multiplex PCR was the method, and the copy in TCRdb shows in-frame clones only, minus some. This sample has roughly 200,000 clones, with about 86% found just once. Material for sequencing was peripheral blood. The receptors come from a man between 40 and 49 years old with active or convalescent COVID-19.

The chain uses TRBV3-1 (or the pseudogene TRBV3-2) and TRBJ1-1; D is unresolved. Trimming took off 1 base at V and 1 base at J, with 4 bases between the two ends. Per the germline V gene, CDR1 is LGHDT and CDR2 is YNNKEL (reference sequence). The CDR3 sequence is 13 residues long. The CDR3 bases are TGTGCCAGCAGCCAAGTCCAGAACACTGAAGCTTTCTTT. Protein product: CASSQVQNTEAFF.

The rearrangement links TRBV5-1 to TRBJ2-3; 10 bases map to TRBD2. Germline V gives CDR1 SGHRS, CDR2 YFSETQ. V dropped 4 bases and J dropped 3; count of bases not matched to a gene: 8. The CDR3 runs to 16 residues. This chain's CDR3 is CASSQTGTSETDTQYF. The CDR3 DNA reads TGCGCCAGCAGCCAAACCGGGACTAGCGAGACAGATACGCAGTATTTT.

The chain employs TRBV18 and TRBJ1-1; no clear D. The CDR3 runs 14 residues. Germline CDR1 KGHSH, CDR2 LQKENI. The V end lost 3 bases, the J end lost 1 base, and 9 bases lay between the germline ends. CDR3: CASSPTVPNTEAFF. Here the CDR3 DNA reads TGTGCCAGCTCACCCACTGTCCCGAACACTGAAGCTTTCTTT. The full variable domain, its missing parts supplied by reference TRBV18 and TRBJ1-1, is NAGVMQNPRHLVRRRGQEARLRCSPMKGHSHVYWYRQLPEEGLKFMVYLQKENIIDESGMPKERFSAEFPKEGPSILRIQQVVRGDSAAYFCASSPTVPNTEAFFGQGTRLTVV.

CDR3 DNA sequence: TGTGCCAGCAGGGATCGGACAGTTATGAACACTGAAGCTTTCTTT. Its protein is CASRDRTVMNTEAFF. The chain carries TRBV5-4 and TRBJ1-1; weak D call: TRBD1 (6 bases). This CDR3 has 15 amino acids. V was shortened by 5 bases and J by 0 bases, with 14 bases between the two germline ends. Germline V gives CDR1 SGHNT, CDR2 YYREEE (reference sequence).

The chain carries TRBV7-9 and TRBJ2-3; 7 bases are shared with TRBD2. The trim removed 1 base at V and 0 bases at J, leaving 7 bases unmatched. Germline loops: CDR1 SEHNR, CDR2 FQNEAQ (reference sequence). The length of the CDR3 is 17 residues. This CDR3 reads CASSLGLADVSTDTQYF. The CDR3 DNA sequence: TGTGCCAGCAGCTTAGGTCTAGCGGATGTTAGCACAGATACGCAGTATTTT.